A single sample is the source of the 24 T cell receptor beta chains below, sequenced in a study of CD8+ T cells in alopecia areata. Once RNA had been extracted, it was reverse transcribed into cDNA to act as the sequencing template. Profiling relied on immunoSEQ multiplex PCR, and the TCRdb table lists in-frame clones only, not all of them. This repertoire shows 3,500 to 5,500 clones, more than 55% found once; its top ten account for about 8%. Described treatment: oral pan-JAK inhibitor, 5-10 mg twice daily. In alopecia areata patients, both lesional scalp punch biopsies and peripheral blood were collected. The specimen was skin, collected at week 24, from a patient treated with tofacitinib. The receptors were sampled from a human donor with alopecia areata.

The chain combines TRBV14 with TRBJ2-1; D gene unclear. The V gene's germline CDR1 is SGHDN and CDR2 FVKESK. Deletions cut 6 bases from V and 2 bases from J, with 14 bases between. The CDR3 length is 15 residues. In DNA, the CDR3 is TGTGCCAGCAGACGAACGCTGGGTACCTACAATGAGCAGTTCTTC. Its translation is CASRRTLGTYNEQFF.

The chain has TRBV7-2 and TRBJ1-4, with D possibly matching TRBD1 (6 bases). CDR3 size: 15 residues. Germline CDR1 is SGHTA and CDR2 is FQGNSA. V lost 5 bases and J 10 bases, leaving 20 bases between the germline ends. The CDR3 region has the DNA TGTGCCAGCAGCCCGAGACCAGGGGCACAGGGAAAACTGTTTTTT. Translated, it gives CASSPRPGAQGKLFF.

This rearrangement joins TRBV18 to TRBJ1-6, with 8 bases identical to TRBD1. Germline CDR1 is KGHSH and CDR2 is LQKENI. The CDR3 totals 16 residues. V lost 5 bases to trimming and J lost 0 bases; unmatched junction nucleotides: 3. Here the CDR3 DNA reads TGTGCCAGCTCAACGACAGGGGACTCCTATAATTCACCCCTCCACTTT. This encodes CASSTTGDSYNSPLHF.

The chain links TRBV30 to TRBJ2-3; D call uncertain. Trimming took 2 bases from V and 4 from J, leaving 4 bases between them. The CDR3 sequence is 11 residues long. Germline V CDR1 and CDR2: GTSNPN, SVGIG (reference sequence). The CDR3 here is CAWSRSDTQYF. In DNA form, the CDR3 reads TGTGCCTGGAGTCGGTCAGATACGCAGTATTTT.

V and J are TRBV7-2 and TRBJ2-3, with D perhaps being TRBD1 or TRBD2 (5 bases each). The length of the CDR3 is 13 residues. V was cut by 5 bases and J by 5 bases, with 11 bases left in between. Germline V gene data show CDR1 as SGHTA and CDR2 as FQGNSA. The CDR3 loop is CASSLGPQDTQYF. DNA for the CDR3: TGTGCCAGCAGCCTGGGACCCCAAGATACGCAGTATTTT.

This clone was seen a single time. The CDR3 region has the DNA TGTGCCAGCAGTGAATGGGCCAGGGAGGCCACTGAAGCTTTCTTT. It yields the protein CASSEWAREATEAFF. This sequence joins TRBV25-1 and TRBJ1-1, with a possible D match to TRBD1 (5 bases). This CDR3 comprises 15 residues. CDR1 and CDR2 (germline): MGHDK, SYGVNS. The V and J ends lost 1 base and 4 bases respectively, with 13 bases between them.

CDR3 sequence: CASSRTGTPGELFF. DNA for the CDR3: TGCGCCAGCAGCCGAACCGGGACGCCCGGGGAGCTGTTTTTT. The rearrangement joins TRBV4-1 to TRBJ2-2; the D call may be TRBD1 or TRBD2 (5 bases each). The CDR3 extends over 14 amino acids. CDR1 is MGHRA and CDR2 is YSYEKL in the germline V gene. V gave up 4 bases and J gave up 6 bases, with 12 bases separating them.

V usage is TRBV2 and J usage is TRBJ2-4; TRBD1 matches at 8 bases. Germline-derived CDR1 and CDR2 are SNHLY and FYNNEI. This CDR3 contains 14 residues. Germline trimming cut 11 bases from V and 8 bases from J; bases unmatched to any gene: 14. CDR3 residues: CAQRVSGQGDIQYF. Written as DNA, the CDR3 is TGTGCCCAGCGGGTGAGCGGACAGGGTGACATTCAGTACTTC.

The rearrangement links TRBV4-1 to TRBJ2-2, with D possibly being TRBD1 (5 bases). The CDR3 loop spans 17 amino acids. Germline V gene sequence: CDR1 MGHRA, CDR2 YSYEKL. Trimming shortened V by 3 bases and J by 4 bases, and 18 bases separated the two germline ends. CDR3 nucleotides: TGCGCCAGCAGCCAGATGGACATGGGATTTGCCACCGGGGAGCTGTTTTTT. Residues: CASSQMDMGFATGELFF.

The sample holds a few counts of this clone. The rearrangement joins TRBV7-8 to TRBJ2-3; 15 bases are a match to TRBD2. Germline V gene data show CDR1 as SGHVS and CDR2 as FQNEAQ. J was trimmed by 1 base and V by 5 bases; bases with no gene match: 10. The CDR3 spans 19 residues. The CDR3 DNA is TGTGCCAGCAGCCAAAGGGGACTAGCGGGGGGATCTGGCACAGATACGCAGTATTTT. Its translation: CASSQRGLAGGSGTDTQYF.

This clone was detected only a few times. The chain employs TRBV6-5 and TRBJ1-1, with D possibly matching TRBD1 (6 bases). CDR1 and CDR2 from the germline V gene are MNHEY and SVGAGI. V lost 3 bases to trimming and J lost 1 base, with 12 bases between them. The CDR3 is 15 amino acids. CDR3 DNA: TGTGCCAGCAGTTATGACAGGAAGGCGAACACTGAAGCTTTCTTT. Its translation: CASSYDRKANTEAFF.

This clone was picked up a small number of times. The CDR3 protein is CASSSSGSTQYF. The CDR3 coding sequence is TGTGCCAGCAGTTCTAGCGGGTCGACGCAGTATTTT. The chain joins TRBV6-6 to TRBJ2-3; 8 bases are a match to TRBD2. The CDR3 has 12 residues. Per the germline V gene, CDR1 is MNHNY and CDR2 is SVGAGI (reference sequence). J was trimmed by 9 bases and V by 4 bases; bases with no gene match: 3.

This clone has just one count. V usage is TRBV7-9 and J usage is TRBJ1-6, with D possibly being TRBD1 (5 bases). The CDR3 loop spans 14 amino acids. Trimming took 5 bases from V and 5 from J, leaving 10 bases between them. CDR1 and CDR2 from the germline V gene are SEHNR and FQNEAQ (reference sequence). CDR3 in amino acids: CASSRGQDNSPLHF. CDR3 coding DNA: TGTGCCAGCAGCCGCGGACAAGATAATTCACCCCTCCACTTT.

This clone was picked up a small number of times. This sequence joins TRBV5-1 and TRBJ1-3, with no clear D. This CDR3 has 16 residues. V was clipped by 2 bases and J by 3 bases, with 15 bases between them. In germline, CDR1 is SGHRS, CDR2 YFSETQ. CDR3 protein: CASSLDLGGGGNTIYF. In DNA, the CDR3 is TGCGCCAGCAGCTTAGACTTGGGTGGCGGTGGAAACACCATATATTTT.

The chain combines TRBV4-1 with TRBJ2-7; D perhaps matches TRBD1 (6 bases). V lost 0 bases and J 3 bases, leaving 15 bases between the germline ends. Germline V gene lookup returns CDR1 MGHRA and CDR2 YSYEKL. The CDR3 contains 16 residues. The CDR3 DNA reads as TGCGCCAGCAGCCAAGATCCTCACAGGGCGTACTACGAGCAGTACTTC. Protein sequence: CASSQDPHRAYYEQYF.

The chain joins TRBV4-2 to TRBJ2-1, with 13 nucleotides matching TRBD2. CDR1 and CDR2 (germline): LGHNA, YNFKEQ. The CDR3 consists of 16 residues. V lost 4 bases and J lost 3; bases outside the gene matches: 3. Written as DNA, the CDR3 is TGTGCCAGCAGCCTCGGACTAGCGGGGGACTACAATGAGCAGTTCTTC. Translation gives CASSLGLAGDYNEQFF.

This clone came up a few times. The chain recombines TRBV9 with TRBJ2-1; D is ambiguous. The CDR3 runs 14 residues. V lost 3 bases to trimming and J lost 6 bases, with 13 bases between them. CDR1 is SGDLS, CDR2 YYNGEE, per germline. The CDR3 spells CASSGMTGPNEQFF. CDR3 nucleotide sequence: TGTGCCAGCAGCGGGATGACTGGGCCCAATGAGCAGTTCTTC.

This clone was found a few times. The chain joins TRBV6-5 to TRBJ2-1, with 16 nucleotides matching TRBD2. This CDR3 contains 15 residues. V lost 8 bases and J lost 4; bases outside the gene matches: 2. The germline V gene has CDR1 MNHEY and CDR2 SVGAGI. The CDR3 nucleotides read TGTGCCAGCGCGGGACTAGCGGGGGGGTACAATGAGCAGTTCTTC. Translation: CASAGLAGGYNEQFF.

This chain uses TRBV30 with TRBJ2-1; no reliable D call. Germline lookup yields CDR1 GTSNPN and CDR2 SVGIG (reference sequence). This CDR3 contains 12 residues. V lost 0 bases and J 6 bases, leaving 6 bases between the germline ends. CDR3 sequence (DNA): TGTGCCTGGAGTGTACGTTCCAATGAGCAGTTCTTC. It encodes CAWSVRSNEQFF.

This clone came up a few times. This rearrangement joins TRBV18 to TRBJ1-1; no clear D. Trimming took off 3 bases at V and 3 bases at J, with 14 bases between the two ends. CDR3 size: 15 residues. The germline CDR1 and CDR2 sequences are KGHSH and LQKENI. DNA of the CDR3: TGTGCCAGCTCACCCGGCTTGGGAAGGGACACTGAAGCTTTCTTT. It is translated as CASSPGLGRDTEAFF.

This chain connects TRBV9 to TRBJ1-2; 11 nucleotides agree with TRBD1. Unmatched junction bases numbered 15, after V lost 4 bases and J lost 10 bases. Germline lookup yields CDR1 SGDLS and CDR2 YYNGEE. This CDR3 comprises 16 residues. The CDR3 bases are TGTGCCAGCAGCCCGAGGACAGGGGGCGTACCTATGAACTACACCTTC. It yields the protein CASSPRTGGVPMNYTF.

The chain links TRBV7-2 to TRBJ2-7; 9 bases are a match to TRBD2. J lost 4 bases, V lost 5 bases, and 9 bases had no gene match. Germline CDR1 is SGHTA and CDR2 is FQGNSA. This CDR3 has 15 residues. In DNA, the CDR3 is TGTGCCAGCAGCCCCCGCGGCGGGGGGGTTTACGAGCAGTACTTC. It is translated as CASSPRGGGVYEQYF. The full variable domain, rest sourced from reference TRBV7-2 and TRBJ2-7, is GAGVSQSPSNKVTEKGKDVELRCDPISGHTALYWYRQSLGQGLEFLIYFQGNSAPDKSGLPSDRFSAERTGGSVSTLTIQRTQQEDSAVYLCASSPRGGGVYEQYFGPGTRLTVT.

This sequence joins TRBV6-5 and TRBJ2-5, with 7 bases that match TRBD1. The length of the CDR3 is 15 residues. With V trimmed by 0 bases and J by 5 bases, 6 bases remained unmatched. CDR1 and CDR2 from the germline V gene are MNHEY and SVGAGI. The CDR3 loop is CASSYSGDRVETQYF. CDR3 in DNA: TGTGCCAGCAGTTACTCAGGAGACAGGGTGGAGACCCAGTACTTC.

In DNA, the CDR3 is TGCGCCAGCAGCCAAGCATGGCGACTAGCAACCTACAATGAGCAGTTCTTC. Protein sequence: CASSQAWRLATYNEQFF. The chain employs TRBV4-1 and TRBJ2-1; 7 bases are shared with TRBD2. Germline-derived CDR1 and CDR2 are MGHRA and YSYEKL. This CDR3 contains 17 residues. The trim removed 1 base at V and 2 bases at J, leaving 8 bases unmatched.